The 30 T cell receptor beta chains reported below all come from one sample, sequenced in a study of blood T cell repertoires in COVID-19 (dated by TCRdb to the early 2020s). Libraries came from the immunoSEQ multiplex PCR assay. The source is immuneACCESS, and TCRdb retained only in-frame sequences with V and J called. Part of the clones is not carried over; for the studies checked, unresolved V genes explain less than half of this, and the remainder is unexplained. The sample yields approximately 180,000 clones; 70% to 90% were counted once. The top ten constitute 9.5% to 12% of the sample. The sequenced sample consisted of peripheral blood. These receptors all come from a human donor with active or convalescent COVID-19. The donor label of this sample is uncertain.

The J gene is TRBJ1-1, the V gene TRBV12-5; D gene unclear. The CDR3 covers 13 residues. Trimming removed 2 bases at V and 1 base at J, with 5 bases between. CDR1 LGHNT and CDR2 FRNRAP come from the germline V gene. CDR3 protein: CASGLQENTEAFF. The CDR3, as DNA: TGTGCTAGTGGTTTGCAGGAGAACACTGAAGCTTTCTTT.

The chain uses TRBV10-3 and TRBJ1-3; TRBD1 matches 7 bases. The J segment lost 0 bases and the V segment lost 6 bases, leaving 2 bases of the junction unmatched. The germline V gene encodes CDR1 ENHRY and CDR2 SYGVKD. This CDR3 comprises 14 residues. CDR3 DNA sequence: TGTGCCATCAGCACAGGGGACTCTGGAAACACCATATATTTT. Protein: CAISTGDSGNTIYF.

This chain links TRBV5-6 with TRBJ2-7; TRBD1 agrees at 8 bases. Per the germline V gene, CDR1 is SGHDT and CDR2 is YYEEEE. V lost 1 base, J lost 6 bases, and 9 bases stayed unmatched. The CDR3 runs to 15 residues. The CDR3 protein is CASSLIDRGFSEQYF. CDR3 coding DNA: TGTGCCAGCAGCTTGATCGACAGGGGCTTCAGCGAGCAGTACTTC.

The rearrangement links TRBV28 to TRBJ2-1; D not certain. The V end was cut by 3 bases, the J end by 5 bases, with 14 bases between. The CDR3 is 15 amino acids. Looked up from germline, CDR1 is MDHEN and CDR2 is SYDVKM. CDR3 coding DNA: TGTGCCAGCAGTTTGTTCAGCGAAGGCGACAATGAGCAGTTCTTC. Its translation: CASSLFSEGDNEQFF.

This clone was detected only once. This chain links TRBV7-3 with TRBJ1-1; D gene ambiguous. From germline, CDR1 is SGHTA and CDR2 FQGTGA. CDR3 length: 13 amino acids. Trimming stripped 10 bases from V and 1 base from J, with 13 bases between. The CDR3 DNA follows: TGTGCCACTTCGAGGGCTGAGAACACTGAAGCTTTCTTT. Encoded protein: CATSRAENTEAFF.

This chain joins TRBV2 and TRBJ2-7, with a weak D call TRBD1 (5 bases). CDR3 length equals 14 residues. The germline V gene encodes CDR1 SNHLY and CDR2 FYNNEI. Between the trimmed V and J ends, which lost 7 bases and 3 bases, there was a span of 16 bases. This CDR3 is CASTLGQRVYEQYF. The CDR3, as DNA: TGTGCCAGCACTCTAGGACAACGCGTCTACGAGCAGTACTTC.

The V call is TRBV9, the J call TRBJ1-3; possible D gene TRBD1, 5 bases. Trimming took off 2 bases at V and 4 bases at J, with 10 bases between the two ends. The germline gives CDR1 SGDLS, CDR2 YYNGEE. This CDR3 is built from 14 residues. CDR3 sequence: CASSVEGTGNTIYF. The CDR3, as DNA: TGTGCCAGCAGCGTGGAGGGGACCGGAAACACCATATATTTT. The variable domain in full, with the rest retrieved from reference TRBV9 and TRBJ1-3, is DSGVTQTPKHLITATGQRVTLRCSPRSGDLSVYWYQQSLDQGLQFLIQYYNGEERAKGNILERFSAQQFPDLHSELNLSSLELGDSALYFCASSVEGTGNTIYFGEGSWLTVV.

The CDR3 loop reads CAITASGGANTGELFF. Here the CDR3 DNA reads TGTGCCATCACTGCCAGCGGGGGAGCGAACACCGGGGAGCTGTTTTTT. V usage is TRBV10-3 and J usage is TRBJ2-2; 8 bases are shared with TRBD2. Trimming cost V 7 bases and J 0 bases; bases outside gene matches: 7. The CDR3 totals 16 residues. Germline assignment: CDR1 ENHRY and CDR2 SYGVKD.

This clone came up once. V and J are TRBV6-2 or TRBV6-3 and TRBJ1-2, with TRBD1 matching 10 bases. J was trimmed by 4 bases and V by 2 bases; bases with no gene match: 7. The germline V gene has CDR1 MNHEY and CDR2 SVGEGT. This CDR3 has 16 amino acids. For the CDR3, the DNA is TGTGCCAGCAGTTACACCGGGGACAGGGGAGCCTATGGCTACACCTTC. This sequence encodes CASSYTGDRGAYGYTF.

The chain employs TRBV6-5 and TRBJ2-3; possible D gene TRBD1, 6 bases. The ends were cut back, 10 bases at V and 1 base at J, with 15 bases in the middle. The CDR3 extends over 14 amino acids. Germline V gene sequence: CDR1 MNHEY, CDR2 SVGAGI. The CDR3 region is CATVGTLRTDTQYF. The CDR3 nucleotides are TGTGCCACCGTCGGGACATTACGCACAGATACGCAGTATTTT.

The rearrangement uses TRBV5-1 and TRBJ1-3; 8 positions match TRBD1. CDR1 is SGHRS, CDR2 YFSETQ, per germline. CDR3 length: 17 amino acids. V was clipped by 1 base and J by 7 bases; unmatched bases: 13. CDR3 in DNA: TGCGCCAGCAGCTTGTCTAGTACCGGACAGGGAGGGAACACCATATATTTT. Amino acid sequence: CASSLSSTGQGGNTIYF.

CDR3 sequence (DNA): TGTGCCACCAGCAGAGATTTACAGAATTACGAGCAGTACTTC. Translating it yields CATSRDLQNYEQYF. The chain combines TRBV15 with TRBJ2-7; D not resolved. Trimming removed 0 bases from V and 4 bases from J, with 10 bases in between. The CDR3 is 14 amino acids. CDR1 and CDR2 (germline): LNHNV, YYDKDF (reference sequence).

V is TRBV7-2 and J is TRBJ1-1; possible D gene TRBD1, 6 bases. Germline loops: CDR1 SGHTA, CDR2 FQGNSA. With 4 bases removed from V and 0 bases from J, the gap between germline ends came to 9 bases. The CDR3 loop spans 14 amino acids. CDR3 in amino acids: CASSYRVMNTEAFF. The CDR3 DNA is TGTGCCAGCAGCTACAGGGTTATGAACACTGAAGCTTTCTTT. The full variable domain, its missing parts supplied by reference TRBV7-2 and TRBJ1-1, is GAGVSQSPSNKVTEKGKDVELRCDPISGHTALYWYRQSLGQGLEFLIYFQGNSAPDKSGLPSDRFSAERTGGSVSTLTIQRTQQEDSAVYLCASSYRVMNTEAFFGQGTRLTVV.

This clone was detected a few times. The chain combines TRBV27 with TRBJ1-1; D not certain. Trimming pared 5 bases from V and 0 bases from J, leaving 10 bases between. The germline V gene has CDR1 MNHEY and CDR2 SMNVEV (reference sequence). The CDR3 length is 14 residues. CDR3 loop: CASSPSGLNTEAFF. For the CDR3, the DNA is TGTGCCAGCAGTCCGTCTGGCCTGAACACTGAAGCTTTCTTT.

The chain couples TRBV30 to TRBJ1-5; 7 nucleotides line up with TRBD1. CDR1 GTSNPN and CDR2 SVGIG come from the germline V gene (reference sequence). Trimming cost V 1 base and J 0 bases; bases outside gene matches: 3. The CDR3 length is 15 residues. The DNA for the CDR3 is TGTGCCTGGAGTGCCCGACAGGGTAGCAATCAGCCCCAGCATTTT. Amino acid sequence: CAWSARQGSNQPQHF. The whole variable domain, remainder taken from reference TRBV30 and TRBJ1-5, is SQTIHQWPATLVQPVGSPLSLECTVEGTSNPNLYWYRQAAGRGLQLLFYSVGIGQISSEVPQNLSASRPQDRQFILSSKKLLLSDSGFYLCAWSARQGSNQPQHFGDGTRLSIL.

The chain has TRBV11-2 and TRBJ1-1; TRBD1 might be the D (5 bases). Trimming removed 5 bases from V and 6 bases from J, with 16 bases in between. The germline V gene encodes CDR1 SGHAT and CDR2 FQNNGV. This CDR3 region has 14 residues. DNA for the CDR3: TGTGCCAGCAGCCCCCGGAGGGACTTAGCTGAAGCTTTCTTT. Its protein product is CASSPRRDLAEAFF.

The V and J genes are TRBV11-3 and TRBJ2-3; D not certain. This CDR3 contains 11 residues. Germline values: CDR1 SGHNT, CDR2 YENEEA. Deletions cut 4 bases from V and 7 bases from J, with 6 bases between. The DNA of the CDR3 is TGTGCCAGCAGCTGGAGAAATACGCAGTATTTT. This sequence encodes CASSWRNTQYF. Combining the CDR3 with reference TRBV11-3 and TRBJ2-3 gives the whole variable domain EAGVVQSPRYKIIEKKQPVAFWCNPISGHNTLYWYLQNLGQGPELLIRYENEEAVDDSQLPKDRFSAERLKGVDSTLKIQPAELGDSAVYLCASSWRNTQYFGPGTRLTVL.

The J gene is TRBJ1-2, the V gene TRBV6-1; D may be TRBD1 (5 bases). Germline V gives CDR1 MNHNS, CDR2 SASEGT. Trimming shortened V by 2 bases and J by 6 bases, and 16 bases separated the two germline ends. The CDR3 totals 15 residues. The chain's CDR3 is CASSEQGSSLDGYTF. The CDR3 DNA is TGTGCCAGCAGTGAACAGGGTAGCTCGCTCGATGGCTACACCTTC.

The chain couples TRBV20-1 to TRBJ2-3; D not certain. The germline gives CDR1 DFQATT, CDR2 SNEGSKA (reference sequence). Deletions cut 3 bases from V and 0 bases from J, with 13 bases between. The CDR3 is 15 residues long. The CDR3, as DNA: TGCAGTGCTAGTAAGAGGAGTCCTAGCACAGATACGCAGTATTTT. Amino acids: CSASKRSPSTDTQYF.

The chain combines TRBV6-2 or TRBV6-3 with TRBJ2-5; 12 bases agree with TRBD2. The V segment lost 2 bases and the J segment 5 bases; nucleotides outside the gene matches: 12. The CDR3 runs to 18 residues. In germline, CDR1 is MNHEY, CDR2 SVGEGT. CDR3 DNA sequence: TGTGCCAGCAGTTACCCGACTAGCGGGGGCCATCAAGCGGAGACCCAGTACTTC. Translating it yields CASSYPTSGGHQAETQYF.

The CDR3 DNA reads TGTGCCACCGTGGCTAGCGGTGGGACAGATACGCAGTATTTT. Translating it yields CATVASGGTDTQYF. The chain combines TRBV2 with TRBJ2-3; TRBD2 aligns across 7 bases. The CDR3 consists of 14 residues. Germline V gene lookup returns CDR1 SNHLY and CDR2 FYNNEI. Unmatched junction bases numbered 10, after V lost 10 bases and J lost 3 bases.

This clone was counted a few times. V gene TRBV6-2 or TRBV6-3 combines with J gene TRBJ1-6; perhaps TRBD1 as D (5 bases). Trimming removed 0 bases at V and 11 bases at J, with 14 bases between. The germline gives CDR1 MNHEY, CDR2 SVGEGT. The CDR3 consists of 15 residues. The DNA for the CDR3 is TGTGCCAGCAGTTACTCAGCCAGGGCAGAGGCACCCCTCCACTTT. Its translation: CASSYSARAEAPLHF.

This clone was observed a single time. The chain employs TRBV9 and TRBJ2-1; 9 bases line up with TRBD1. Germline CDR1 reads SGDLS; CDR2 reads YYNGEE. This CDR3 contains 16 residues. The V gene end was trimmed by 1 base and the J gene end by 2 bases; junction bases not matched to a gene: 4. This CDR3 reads CASSVLGTGPYNEQFF. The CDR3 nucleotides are TGTGCCAGCAGCGTACTCGGGACAGGGCCCTACAATGAGCAGTTCTTC.

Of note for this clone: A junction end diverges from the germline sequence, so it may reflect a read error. CDR3 region: CASTESAPKVSYTF. The DNA for the CDR3 is TGTGCCAGCACTGAAAGTGCGCCCAAAGTCAGCTACACCTTC. The rearrangement links TRBV2 to TRBJ1-2; D call uncertain. Germline V gene lookup returns CDR1 SNHLY and CDR2 FYNNEI. The CDR3 is 14 amino acids. Full variable domain (outside the CDR3, taken from reference TRBV2 and TRBJ1-2): EPEVTQTPSHQVTQMGQEVILRCVPISNHLYFYWYRQILGQKVEFLVSFYNNEISEKSEIFDDQFSVERPDGSNFTLKIRSTKLEDSAMYFCASTESAPKVSYTFGSGTRLTVV.

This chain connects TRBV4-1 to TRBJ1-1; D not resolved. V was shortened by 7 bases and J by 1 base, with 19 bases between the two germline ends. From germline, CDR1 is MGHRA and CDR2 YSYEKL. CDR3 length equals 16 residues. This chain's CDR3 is CASNPAWGDSNTEAFF. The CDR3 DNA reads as TGCGCCAGCAACCCTGCCTGGGGAGACTCGAACACTGAAGCTTTCTTT.

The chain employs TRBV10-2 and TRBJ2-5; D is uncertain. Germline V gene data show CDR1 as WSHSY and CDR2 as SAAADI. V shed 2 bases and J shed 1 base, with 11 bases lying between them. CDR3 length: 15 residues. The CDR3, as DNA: TGCGCCAGCAGTGAGGGCAGGCGCTCCCAAGAGACCCAGTACTTC. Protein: CASSEGRRSQETQYF.

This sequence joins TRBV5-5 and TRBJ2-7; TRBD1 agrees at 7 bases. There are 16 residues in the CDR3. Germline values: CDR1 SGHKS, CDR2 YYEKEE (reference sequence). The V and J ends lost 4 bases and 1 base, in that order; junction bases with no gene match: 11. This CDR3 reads CASSNTRQGGSYEQYF. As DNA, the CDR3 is TGTGCCAGCAGCAACACTCGACAGGGTGGTTCCTACGAGCAGTACTTC.

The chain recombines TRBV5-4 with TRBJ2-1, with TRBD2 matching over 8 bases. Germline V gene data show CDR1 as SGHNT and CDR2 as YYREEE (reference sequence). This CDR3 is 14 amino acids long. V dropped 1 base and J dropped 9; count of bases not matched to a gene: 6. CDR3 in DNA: TGTGCCAGCAGCTTGCCCGGGAGGGCCTCTGAGCAGTTCTTC. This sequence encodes CASSLPGRASEQFF.

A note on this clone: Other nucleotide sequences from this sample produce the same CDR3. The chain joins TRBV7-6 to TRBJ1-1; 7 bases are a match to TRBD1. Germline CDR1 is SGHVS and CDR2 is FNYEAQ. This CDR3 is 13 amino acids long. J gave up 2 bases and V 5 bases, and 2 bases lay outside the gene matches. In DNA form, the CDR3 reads TGTGCCAGCAGCCGGGACAGAAACACTGAAGCTTTCTTT. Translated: CASSRDRNTEAFF.

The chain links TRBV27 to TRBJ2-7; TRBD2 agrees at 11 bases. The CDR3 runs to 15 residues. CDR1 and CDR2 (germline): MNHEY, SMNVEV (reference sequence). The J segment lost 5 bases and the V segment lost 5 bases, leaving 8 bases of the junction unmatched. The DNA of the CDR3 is TGTGCCAGCAGTCTACTAGCGGGAGTATACAACGAGCAGTACTTC. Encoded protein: CASSLLAGVYNEQYF.